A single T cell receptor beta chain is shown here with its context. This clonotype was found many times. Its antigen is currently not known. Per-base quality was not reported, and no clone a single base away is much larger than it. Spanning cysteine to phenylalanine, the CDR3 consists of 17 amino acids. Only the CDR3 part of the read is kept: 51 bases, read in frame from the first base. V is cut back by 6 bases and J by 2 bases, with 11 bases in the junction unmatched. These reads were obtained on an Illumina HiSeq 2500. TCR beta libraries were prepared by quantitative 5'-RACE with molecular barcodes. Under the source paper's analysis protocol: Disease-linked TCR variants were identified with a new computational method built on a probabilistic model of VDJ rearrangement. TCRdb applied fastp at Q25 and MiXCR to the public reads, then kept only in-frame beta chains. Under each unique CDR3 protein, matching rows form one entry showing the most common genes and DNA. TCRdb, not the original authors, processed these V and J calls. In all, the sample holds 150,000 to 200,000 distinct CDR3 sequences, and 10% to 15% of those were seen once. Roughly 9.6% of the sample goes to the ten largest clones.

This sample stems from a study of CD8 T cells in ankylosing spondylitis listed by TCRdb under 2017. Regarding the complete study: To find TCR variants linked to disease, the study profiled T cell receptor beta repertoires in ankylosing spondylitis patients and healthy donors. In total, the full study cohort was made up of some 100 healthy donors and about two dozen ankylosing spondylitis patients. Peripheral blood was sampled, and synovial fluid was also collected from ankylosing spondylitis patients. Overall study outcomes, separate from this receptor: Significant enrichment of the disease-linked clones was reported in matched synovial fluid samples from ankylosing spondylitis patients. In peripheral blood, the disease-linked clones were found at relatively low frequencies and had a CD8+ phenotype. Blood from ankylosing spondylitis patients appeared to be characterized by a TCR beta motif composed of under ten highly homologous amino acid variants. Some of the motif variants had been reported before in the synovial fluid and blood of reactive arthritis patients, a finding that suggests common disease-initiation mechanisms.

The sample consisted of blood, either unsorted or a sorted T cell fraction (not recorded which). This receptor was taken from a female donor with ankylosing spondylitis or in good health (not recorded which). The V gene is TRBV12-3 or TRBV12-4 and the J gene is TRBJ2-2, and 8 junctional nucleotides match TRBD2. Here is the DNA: TGTGCCAGCAGCTCCGGCGGGGGGCTGAGTAACACCGGGGAGCTGTTTTTT. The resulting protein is CASSSGGGLSNTGELFF.